These 20 T cell receptor beta chains came from one sample sequenced in a study of beta chain features in type 1 diabetes. The isolated RNA, all of it, was reverse transcribed, so expressed TCRB transcripts were what got sequenced. Assay used: immunoSEQ multiplex PCR; TCRdb lists only in-frame clones, some missing. This table holds some 150,000 clones, 11% found once. The sequenced sample was central memory CD4+ T cells from blood. The origin of the receptors is a man younger than 35 in good health.

The chain links TRBV28 to TRBJ2-7; D unclear. The CDR3 has 11 amino acids. V was shortened by 6 bases and J by 6 bases, with 9 bases between the two germline ends. Germline V gene lookup returns CDR1 MDHEN and CDR2 SYDVKM. DNA for the CDR3: TGTGCCAGCAGGATCTTCGGCGAGCAGTACTTC. Translated, it gives CASRIFGEQYF.

This clone was seen many times. This chain connects TRBV28 to TRBJ1-2, with no clear D. CDR1 and CDR2 from the germline V gene are MDHEN and SYDVKM. The CDR3 has 13 amino acids. V was pared by 4 bases and J by 0 bases, with 6 bases between. The CDR3 here is CASSSPPNYGYTF. CDR3 sequence (DNA): TGTGCCAGCAGTTCCCCTCCTAACTATGGCTACACCTTC.

This clone was seen a handful of times. The rearrangement uses TRBV5-1 and TRBJ2-7; possible D gene TRBD1, 6 bases. The CDR3 extends over 17 amino acids. The germline gives CDR1 SGHRS, CDR2 YFSETQ. Between the trimmed V and J ends, which lost 4 bases and 1 base, there was a span of 21 bases. The DNA of the CDR3 is TGCGCCAGCAGCCAGTTAAGGAGGAATCAGGGGTCCTACGAGCAGTACTTC. This codes for CASSQLRRNQGSYEQYF.

In this sample, this clone turned up a few times. The V call is TRBV29-1, the J call TRBJ2-2; 8 bases agree with TRBD2. Germline V gene sequence: CDR1 SQVTM, CDR2 ANQGSEA. This CDR3 spans 16 amino acids. V lost 4 bases to trimming and J lost 2 bases; unmatched junction nucleotides: 9. Here the CDR3 reads CSVVFSGILNTGELFF. In nucleotides, the CDR3 is TGCAGCGTTGTGTTTAGCGGGATACTAAACACCGGGGAGCTGTTTTTT.

This chain joins TRBV29-1 and TRBJ1-2, with a weak D call TRBD1 (5 bases). The CDR3 covers 12 residues. The germline CDR1 and CDR2 sequences are SQVTM and ANQGSEA. Trimming left V 6 bases short and J 7 bases short, with 15 bases between. In DNA, the CDR3 is TGCAGCGTCGCCTGGGGGTCGGGTGGCTACACCTTC. This codes for CSVAWGSGGYTF.

This clone was counted only a few times. V and J are TRBV10-3 and TRBJ2-7; 11 bases match TRBD1. The CDR3 is made up of 13 amino acids. The V segment lost 11 bases and the J segment 4 bases; nucleotides outside the gene matches: 7. The V gene's germline CDR1 is ENHRY and CDR2 SYGVKD. CDR3 sequence: CASGQGARYEQYF. Here the CDR3 DNA reads TGTGCCTCTGGACAGGGGGCGAGGTACGAGCAGTACTTC.

The chain uses TRBV2 and TRBJ2-6; D is possibly TRBD1 (5 bases). V lost 3 bases and J lost 4, with 10 bases in between. The CDR3 runs 15 residues. CDR1 is SNHLY and CDR2 is FYNNEI in the germline V gene. CDR3 DNA: TGTGCCAGCAGTGACAGGGTTACGGGGGCCAACGTCCTGACTTTC. Amino acid sequence: CASSDRVTGANVLTF.

This clone was counted between two and nine times. V usage is TRBV2 and J usage is TRBJ2-6; D unresolved. The CDR3 length is 15 residues. The V gene lost 5 bases and the J gene lost 0 bases, with 8 bases spanning the gap. Germline lookup yields CDR1 SNHLY and CDR2 FYNNEI. The CDR3 DNA reads TGTGCCAGCAGTCATAGAAGCTCTGGGGCCAACGTCCTGACTTTC. It yields the protein CASSHRSSGANVLTF.

This clone was detected only a few times. The chain has TRBV5-1 and TRBJ2-3; 12 bases match TRBD2. This CDR3 is 16 amino acids long. Per germline, CDR1 SGHRS and CDR2 YFSETQ. V trimming: 4 bases; J trimming: 2 bases; junction bases outside the gene matches: 5. The CDR3: CASSKGLAGATDTQYF. The CDR3 region has the DNA TGCGCCAGCAGCAAGGGACTAGCGGGCGCCACAGATACGCAGTATTTT.

This clone is medium-sized. The V and J genes are TRBV21-1 and TRBJ1-2; whether TRBD1, the table's D call, matches the DNA was not checked. TRBV21-1 is given as a pseudogene. CDR3 length: 14 residues. The DNA of the CDR3 is TGTGCCAGCAGCAAGAACAGGGCATCCTATGGCTACACCTTC. Amino acids: CASSKNRASYGYTF.

This chain links TRBV6-1 with TRBJ2-7, with D unresolved. V shed 3 bases and J shed 4 bases, with 13 bases lying between them. The CDR3 sequence is 14 residues long. From germline, CDR1 is MNHNS and CDR2 SASEGT. CDR3 nucleotide sequence: TGTGCCAGCAGTGACAGCCTAGGAATGTACGAGCAGTACTTC. Its translation is CASSDSLGMYEQYF.

This clone was observed a handful of times. The V and J genes are TRBV7-9 and TRBJ2-1; 14 bases match TRBD2. Germline CDR1 reads SEHNR; CDR2 reads FQNEAQ (reference sequence). V dropped 5 bases and J dropped 4; count of bases not matched to a gene: 7. This CDR3 is 17 amino acids long. CDR3 in amino acids: CASSPRGTSGGYNEQFF. CDR3 DNA: TGTGCCAGCAGCCCCCGCGGGACTAGCGGGGGTTACAATGAGCAGTTCTTC. The full variable domain, completed using reference TRBV7-9 and TRBJ2-1, is DTGVSQNPRHKITKRGQNVTFRCDPISEHNRLYWYRQTLGQGPEFLTYFQNEAQLEKSRLLSDRFSAERPKGSFSTLEIQRTEQGDSAMYLCASSPRGTSGGYNEQFFGPGTRLTVL.

Details on this clone: A read error is possible here, since a much larger clone lies one base away. The chain couples TRBV28 to TRBJ2-2; 11 positions agree with TRBD1. The V gene's germline CDR1 is MDHEN and CDR2 SYDVKM. V lost 4 bases, J lost 7 bases, and 5 bases stayed unmatched. The CDR3 runs to 15 residues. In nucleotides, the CDR3 is TGTGCCAGCAGTTCCCCCGGGACAGGGGGCGGGGAGCTGTTTTTT. Translation: CASSSPGTGGGELFF. Filled out from reference TRBV28 and TRBJ2-2, the complete variable domain reads DVKVTQSSRYLVKRTGEKVFLECVQDMDHENMFWYRQDPGLGLRLIYFSYDVKMKEKGDIPEGYSVSREKKERFSLILESASTNQTSMYLCASSSPGTGGGELFFGEGSRLTVL.

There are a few counts of this clone. This rearrangement joins TRBV28 to TRBJ2-5; 8 nucleotides agree with TRBD1. The V gene end was trimmed by 6 bases and the J gene end by 7 bases; junction bases not matched to a gene: 7. The germline V gene encodes CDR1 MDHEN and CDR2 SYDVKM. The CDR3 consists of 13 residues. For the CDR3, the DNA is TGTGCCAGCAGCAGGGACAGGTTCGGGACCCAGTACTTC. As protein: CASSRDRFGTQYF.

The chain joins TRBV7-3 to TRBJ2-1; 7 bases line up with TRBD2. V trimming: 5 bases; J trimming: 8 bases; junction bases outside the gene matches: 12. Germline V gene sequence: CDR1 SGHTA, CDR2 FQGTGA. The CDR3 covers 15 residues. The CDR3 reads CASSAASGPRDEQFF. The DNA for the CDR3 is TGTGCCAGCAGCGCCGCTAGCGGACCTCGCGATGAGCAGTTCTTC.

This chain joins TRBV29-1 and TRBJ2-7; 9 bases line up with TRBD1. J gave up 2 bases and V 7 bases, and 6 bases lay outside the gene matches. The germline V gene has CDR1 SQVTM and CDR2 ANQGSEA. This CDR3 region has 13 residues. DNA of the CDR3: TGCAGCGGCGCGGGACAGGGCCCCTACGAGCAGTACTTC. This sequence encodes CSGAGQGPYEQYF.

This clone occurred a few times. The CDR3 is CAITPYSGANVLTF. The CDR3 nucleotides are TGTGCCATCACACCCTACTCTGGGGCCAACGTCCTGACTTTC. This rearrangement joins TRBV10-3 to TRBJ2-6; D uncertain. The germline V and J ends were trimmed by 7 bases and 0 bases, with 7 bases remaining between them. The CDR3 spans 14 residues. Per germline, CDR1 ENHRY and CDR2 SYGVKD.

This clone occurred a few times. The CDR3 sequence is CAWSVSQVEQYF. The CDR3 nucleotides are TGTGCCTGGAGTGTATCGCAGGTCGAGCAGTACTTC. The J gene is TRBJ2-7, the V gene TRBV30; D gene ambiguous. The germline V gene has CDR1 GTSNPN and CDR2 SVGIG (reference sequence). Trimming pared 0 bases from V and 6 bases from J, leaving 9 bases between. The CDR3 sequence is 12 residues long.

This clone was picked up many times. The chain employs TRBV27 and TRBJ2-3; 12 nucleotides match TRBD2. Trimming removed 8 bases from V and 3 bases from J; junction bases left unmatched: 6. This CDR3 contains 15 residues. Germline values: CDR1 MNHEY, CDR2 SMNVEV (reference sequence). In DNA form, the CDR3 reads TGTGCCAGCCTACAAACTAGCGGGAGGACAGATACGCAGTATTTT. It is translated as CASLQTSGRTDTQYF.

In this sample, this clone turned up a few times. V usage is TRBV5-6 and J usage is TRBJ1-2; D might be TRBD1 (5 bases). Trimming pared 5 bases from V and 8 bases from J, leaving 13 bases between. This CDR3 is built from 12 residues. Germline CDR1 is SGHDT and CDR2 is YYEEEE. CDR3 region: CASRMLRGGYTF. CDR3 DNA: TGTGCCAGCAGGATGTTGAGGGGCGGCTACACCTTC. The full variable domain, its missing parts supplied by reference TRBV5-6 and TRBJ1-2, is DAGVTQSPTHLIKTRGQQVTLRCSPKSGHDTVSWYQQALGQGPQFIFQYYEEEERQRGNFPDRFSGHQFPNYSSELNVNALLLGDSALYLCASRMLRGGYTFGSGTRLTVV.